Listed here is a single T cell receptor beta chain. Antigen specificity is unknown. Use of 60 Vbeta and 13 Jbeta primers characterized the PCR. Assay: immunoSEQ multiplex PCR; the TCRdb copy retains only in-frame clones and omits some. The data hold 100,000 to 150,000 clones, with about 80% observed a single time. This entry is derived from a study of cytomegalovirus exposure and HLA in healthy donors. Notes on the study in general: Earlier findings revealed that most TCR beta V segments proved productive either about 87% or about 30% of the time. Later on, an analysis found that several of the most significant clusters appeared to be linked to common viral pathogens, which included parvovirus B19. Evidence from a later analysis indicated that most CMV-associated TCR beta chains looked HLA-restricted. Rarity characterized most TCR sequences, yet some public TCRs appeared in many donors.

Trimming removed 7 bases at V and 5 bases at J, with 14 bases between. Germline V CDR1 and CDR2: SQVTM, ANQGSEA. The CDR3 has 12 amino acids. The sequence was collected from a man aged 18 to 29 in good health and CMV-seronegative. The V call is TRBV29-1, the J call TRBJ1-2; D gene ambiguous. The sample taken for sequencing was PBMCs. The CDR3 region is CSAQEDWYGYTF. The CDR3 bases are TGCAGCGCCCAGGAGGACTGGTATGGCTACACCTTC.